This passage covers 31 T cell receptor beta chains from one sample sequenced in a study of shared clonotypes between healthy human individuals. Profiling relied on immunoSEQ multiplex PCR, and the TCRdb table lists in-frame clones only, not all of them. The sample shows 650,000 to 700,000 clones, less than 95% of them seen only once. Sequenced input: memory CD8+ T cells from PBMCs. Subset described: CD45RO+ cells pooled with CCR7-negative TemRA cells. The receptors come from a man aged 18 to 35 in good health. Some clones in this sample may be carry-over from other donors' samples.

This clone was detected only once. The chain carries TRBV9 and TRBJ2-5; TRBD1 matches 7 bases. V trimming: 4 bases; J trimming: 3 bases; junction bases outside the gene matches: 6. Germline values: CDR1 SGDLS, CDR2 YYNGEE. The CDR3 runs to 14 residues. CDR3 nucleotides: TGTGCCAGCAGCACTCGGGACAGCAAAGAGACCCAGTACTTC. Its protein product is CASSTRDSKETQYF.

The table lists this clone with a count of one. The CDR3 loop reads CASSLALGVAYEQYF. The CDR3 nucleotides are TGTGCCAGCAGCTTAGCGCTTGGGGTAGCTTACGAGCAGTACTTC. V usage is TRBV7-9 and J usage is TRBJ2-7; D is ambiguous. In germline, CDR1 is SEHNR, CDR2 FQNEAQ (reference sequence). The CDR3 extends over 15 amino acids. V was cut by 0 bases and J by 4 bases, with 13 bases left in between.

This chain links TRBV6-5 with TRBJ2-7; no firm D call. The V gene's germline CDR1 is MNHEY and CDR2 SVGAGI. V was trimmed by 2 bases and J by 6 bases, leaving 11 bases between them. The CDR3 contains 13 residues. Here the CDR3 DNA reads TGTGCCAGCAGTTACAATCTGGGTGGCGAGCAGTACTTC. Its translation: CASSYNLGGEQYF.

The chain uses TRBV19 and TRBJ2-1; tentative D call: TRBD1 (5 bases). Trimming stripped 5 bases from V and 1 base from J, with 12 bases between. Germline values: CDR1 LNHDA, CDR2 SQIVND (reference sequence). CDR3 length: 15 residues. The CDR3 DNA reads as TGTGCCAGTAGTCATTGGGCAGGGTCCTACAATGAGCAGTTCTTC. Protein sequence: CASSHWAGSYNEQFF.

The chain uses TRBV28 and TRBJ1-5; TRBD1 matches 7 bases. The CDR3 runs 15 residues. CDR1 is MDHEN, CDR2 SYDVKM, per germline. Unmatched junction bases numbered 7, after V lost 3 bases and J lost 5 bases. The CDR3 spells CASSFGPGGDQPQHF. For the CDR3, the DNA is TGTGCCAGCAGTTTTGGGCCAGGGGGGGATCAGCCCCAGCATTTT.

The chain recombines TRBV30 with TRBJ2-3, with D maybe TRBD1 (5 bases). Germline CDR1 and CDR2: GTSNPN and SVGIG (reference sequence). The CDR3 extends over 13 amino acids. V was trimmed by 7 bases and J by 6 bases, leaving 17 bases between them. CDR3 sequence: CALDIRSWDTQYF. The CDR3 bases are TGTGCCTTGGACATCCGTTCTTGGGATACGCAGTATTTT.

The chain employs TRBV4-2 and TRBJ2-7; a possible D gene is TRBD2 (7 bases). Per germline, CDR1 LGHNA and CDR2 YNFKEQ. This CDR3 comprises 17 residues. Trimming removed 1 base from V and 2 bases from J, with 18 bases in between. CDR3 sequence: CASSQGVGGLSTYEQYF. CDR3 DNA: TGTGCCAGCAGCCAAGGGGTCGGGGGGCTCTCTACCTACGAGCAGTACTTC.

The chain is built from TRBV9 and TRBJ2-7, with no clear D. V was cut by 4 bases and J by 5 bases, with 13 bases left in between. This CDR3 contains 13 residues. Germline loops: CDR1 SGDLS, CDR2 YYNGEE. The CDR3 DNA follows: TGTGCCAGCAGCCCAGACCAAAGGCACGAGCAGTACTTC. Encoded protein: CASSPDQRHEQYF.

This clone showed up just once. The chain couples TRBV28 to TRBJ2-5; maybe TRBD2 (6 bases). The CDR3 is 14 amino acids. V lost 1 base to trimming and J lost 5 bases, with 11 bases between them. Germline-derived CDR1 and CDR2 are MDHEN and SYDVKM. CDR3 DNA: TGTGCCAGCAGTTTATTACGGGAGAAGGAGACCCAGTACTTC. Translated, it gives CASSLLREKETQYF.

The chain joins TRBV29-1 to TRBJ2-7, with TRBD1 identical over 7 bases. CDR1 is SQVTM, CDR2 ANQGSEA, per germline. With V trimmed by 2 bases and J by 0 bases, 4 bases remained unmatched. CDR3 length: 14 amino acids. The CDR3 DNA follows: TGCAGCGTTGAACGGACAGGAAGCTCCTACGAGCAGTACTTC. Protein product: CSVERTGSSYEQYF.

The rearrangement joins TRBV19 to TRBJ1-5; D not resolved. This CDR3 has 14 amino acids. The germline V and J ends were trimmed by 2 bases and 7 bases, with 12 bases remaining between them. CDR1 and CDR2 from the germline V gene are LNHDA and SQIVND (reference sequence). The CDR3 sequence: CASSIWAQGQPQHF. CDR3 nucleotide sequence: TGTGCCAGTAGTATATGGGCACAAGGCCAGCCCCAGCATTTT.

V gene TRBV29-1 combines with J gene TRBJ2-7; 8 bases fit TRBD2. Germline CDR1 reads SQVTM; CDR2 reads ANQGSEA. The junction had 12 bases not matched to a gene; V was cut back by 5 bases and J by 3 bases. This CDR3 has 15 amino acids. The CDR3 loop is CSVRSGGRIGYEQYF. The CDR3 DNA reads TGCAGCGTTAGATCAGGCGGGAGGATCGGCTACGAGCAGTACTTC.

With regard to this clone: This likely stems from a read error, as it lies one base from a far larger clone. The chain uses TRBV28 and TRBJ2-6; the match to TRBD1 covers 8 bases. The CDR3 length is 19 residues. The germline CDR1 and CDR2 sequences are MDHEN and SYDVKM. This CDR3 is CASSLHRGFSSSEANVLTF. CDR3 in DNA: TGTGCCAGCAGTTTGCACAGGGGGTTTTCTTCTTCTGAGGCCAACGTCCTGACTTTC.

Of note for this clone: Within the sample, other DNA sequences also encode this same CDR3. The chain is built from TRBV25-1 and TRBJ2-7; D is undetermined. The V end lost 5 bases, the J end lost 4 bases, and 6 bases lay between the germline ends. Germline CDR1 reads MGHDK; CDR2 reads SYGVNS. This CDR3 spans 11 amino acids. The CDR3 DNA reads TGTGCCAGCAGTTGGGGTTACGAGCAGTACTTC. As protein: CASSWGYEQYF.

The chain couples TRBV14 to TRBJ1-5; D perhaps matches TRBD1 (5 bases). The germline V gene encodes CDR1 SGHDN and CDR2 FVKESK. Trimming left V 1 base short and J 4 bases short, with 5 bases between. CDR3 length: 13 amino acids. The CDR3 protein is CASSQGGNQPQHF. DNA for the CDR3: TGTGCCAGCAGCCAAGGGGGGAATCAGCCCCAGCATTTT.

V gene TRBV13 combines with J gene TRBJ2-1, with 7 bases that match TRBD2. Germline values: CDR1 PRHDT, CDR2 FYEKMQ (reference sequence). There are 14 residues in the CDR3. Trimming took 3 bases from V and 1 from J; bases not matched to a gene: 0. CDR3 loop: CASSFGGSYNEQFF. In DNA form, the CDR3 reads TGTGCCAGCAGCTTCGGGGGGTCCTACAATGAGCAGTTCTTC.

The rearrangement joins TRBV29-1 to TRBJ1-1; 8 positions match TRBD1. This CDR3 comprises 16 residues. With 4 bases clipped from V and 1 base from J, the junction kept 11 bases outside the gene matches. Per germline, CDR1 SQVTM and CDR2 ANQGSEA. DNA of the CDR3: TGCAGCGTTGTAGCCAGGGGGCTGGGTCGGAACACTGAAGCTTTCTTT. This translates into CSVVARGLGRNTEAFF.

A single count supports this clone. The rearrangement links TRBV9 to TRBJ1-3, with 8 bases lining up with TRBD1. In germline, CDR1 is SGDLS, CDR2 YYNGEE. There are 16 residues in the CDR3. V shed 4 bases and J 2 bases; nucleotides not matched to a gene: 8. In DNA, the CDR3 is TGTGCCAGCAGCTCAGGACAGGGTGCCGCTGGAAACACCATATATTTT. As protein: CASSSGQGAAGNTIYF.

V gene TRBV6-5 combines with J gene TRBJ2-2; a possible D gene is TRBD2 (5 bases). Germline V gives CDR1 MNHEY, CDR2 SVGAGI. The CDR3 runs to 13 residues. Trimming pared 3 bases from V and 7 bases from J, leaving 9 bases between. CDR3 coding DNA: TGTGCCAGCAGTTATAAAGAGGGCGGGGAGCTGTTTTTT. Translated: CASSYKEGGELFF.

This chain joins TRBV11-2 and TRBJ2-2; TRBD2 matches 11 bases. With V trimmed by 1 base and J by 3 bases, 4 bases remained unmatched. CDR3 size: 17 residues. Germline CDR1 and CDR2: SGHAT and FQNNGV. CDR3 bases: TGTGCCAGCAGCTTAGCTCTAGCGGGAGGCGACACCGGGGAGCTGTTTTTT. Protein sequence: CASSLALAGGDTGELFF.

The chain has TRBV7-8 and TRBJ2-1; D is ambiguous. This CDR3 contains 15 residues. V lost 5 bases and J lost 6, with 17 bases in between. From germline, CDR1 is SGHVS and CDR2 FQNEAQ. The CDR3 coding sequence is TGTGCCAGCAGCAAGACTGGTGGGGATCCCAATGAGCAGTTCTTC. As protein: CASSKTGGDPNEQFF.

CDR3 loop: CASSLYGRVGGPSYEQYF. CDR3 nucleotides: TGTGCCAGCAGTTTATACGGTCGAGTTGGCGGCCCATCCTACGAGCAGTACTTC. The genes are TRBV27 and TRBJ2-7; no clear D gene. Trimming removed 1 base from V and 1 base from J, with 20 bases in between. Per germline, CDR1 MNHEY and CDR2 SMNVEV (reference sequence). CDR3 length equals 18 residues.

The chain combines TRBV28 with TRBJ2-2; D uncertain. Trimming shortened V by 5 bases and J by 9 bases, and 10 bases separated the two germline ends. The germline V gene has CDR1 MDHEN and CDR2 SYDVKM. The CDR3 length is 12 residues. CDR3 bases: TGTGCCAGCAGTCCATATAAACGGGAGCTGTTTTTT. Translation gives CASSPYKRELFF.

The V and J genes are TRBV7-7 and TRBJ2-3, with D possibly being TRBD2 (6 bases). The germline V gene has CDR1 SSHAT and CDR2 FNYEAQ (reference sequence). V lost 5 bases and J 6 bases, leaving 15 bases between the germline ends. This CDR3 is 14 amino acids long. Written as DNA, the CDR3 is TGTGCCAGCAGCCCCGAAACTAGCTGGGATACGCAGTATTTT. Residues: CASSPETSWDTQYF.

V and J are TRBV25-1 and TRBJ2-5, with a tentative D call TRBD2 (6 bases). Near its end, the DNA agrees better with TRBJ2-7, so the J call may be wrong. The CDR3 totals 14 residues. Germline V CDR1 and CDR2: MGHDK, SYGVNS. The CDR3 nucleotides read TGTGCCAGCAGCGCTGGGGGACTTGGCTACGAGCAGTACTTC. Amino acid sequence: CASSAGGLGYEQYF.

The chain joins TRBV9 to TRBJ2-1; 10 bases match TRBD2. V trimming: 0 bases; J trimming: 7 bases; junction bases outside the gene matches: 10. CDR3 length equals 17 residues. The germline V gene encodes CDR1 SGDLS and CDR2 YYNGEE. CDR3 in DNA: TGTGCCAGCAGCGTAGATGGTCGGGCTAGCGGGAGTAATGAGCAGTTCTTC. Its protein is CASSVDGRASGSNEQFF.

V gene TRBV19 combines with J gene TRBJ2-1; D is undetermined. V lost 1 base, J lost 2 bases, and 15 bases lay in between. Germline-derived CDR1 and CDR2 are LNHDA and SQIVND (reference sequence). CDR3 length: 17 residues. CDR3 amino acids: CASSIVGFDGAYNEQFF. CDR3 DNA sequence: TGTGCCAGTAGTATAGTCGGATTTGATGGAGCCTACAATGAGCAGTTCTTC.

The chain joins TRBV27 to TRBJ2-1; possible D gene TRBD2, 7 bases. This CDR3 spans 14 amino acids. The germline gives CDR1 MNHEY, CDR2 SMNVEV (reference sequence). Trimming took 5 bases from V and 5 from J, leaving 13 bases between them. CDR3 residues: CASSLLGGDNEQFF. The CDR3 DNA reads as TGTGCCAGCAGTCTCCTAGGGGGGGACAATGAGCAGTTCTTC.

This chain joins TRBV6-5 and TRBJ2-3; TRBD1 matches 7 bases. Trimming removed 6 bases from V and 5 bases from J; junction bases left unmatched: 8. Germline V lookup: CDR1 MNHEY, CDR2 SVGAGI. The CDR3 covers 14 residues. The CDR3 DNA is TGTGCCAGCAGCCCGGACAGGCCCGTAGATACGCAGTATTTT. It specifies CASSPDRPVDTQYF.

The chain is built from TRBV5-1 and TRBJ1-1, with D hard to call. The CDR3 contains 14 residues. V was shortened by 4 bases and J by 2 bases, with 12 bases between the two germline ends. CDR1 is SGHRS, CDR2 YFSETQ, per germline. The CDR3 sequence is CASSLTRSNTEAFF. In DNA form, the CDR3 reads TGCGCCAGCAGCCTCACTAGGTCCAACACTGAAGCTTTCTTT.

The chain combines TRBV9 with TRBJ2-5, with 9 bases that match TRBD1. The J call may be incorrect, as the DNA end agrees better with TRBJ2-7. This CDR3 spans 15 amino acids. The germline V gene has CDR1 SGDLS and CDR2 YYNGEE. DNA for the CDR3: TGTGCCAGCAGCGCGGGACAGGGACCCGTCTACGAGCAGTACTTC. Its protein is CASSAGQGPVYEQYF.